This T cell receptor beta chain was sequenced during a study of T cells after yellow fever vaccination. Germline V lookup: CDR1 MNHEY, CDR2 SMNVEV (reference sequence). V was clipped by 3 bases and J by 3 bases; unmatched bases: 9. The CDR3 loop spans 16 amino acids. Via MiXCR, TCRdb re-called the 5' RACE reads, giving one row per CDR3 protein. The repertoire has about 550,000 distinct CDR3 sequences, over 15% of them found once; the top ten carry roughly 13%. Sequenced here: PBMCs, sampled 15 days after the yellow fever booster vaccination. The gene calls are TRBV27 and TRBJ2-3, with TRBD1 matching over 7 bases. The sequence was obtained from a man under 40 who received the YFV17D yellow fever vaccine. CDR3 amino acids: CASSFGLRDRTDTQYF. As DNA, the CDR3 is TGTGCCAGCAGTTTCGGGTTAAGGGACAGAACAGATACGCAGTATTTT.